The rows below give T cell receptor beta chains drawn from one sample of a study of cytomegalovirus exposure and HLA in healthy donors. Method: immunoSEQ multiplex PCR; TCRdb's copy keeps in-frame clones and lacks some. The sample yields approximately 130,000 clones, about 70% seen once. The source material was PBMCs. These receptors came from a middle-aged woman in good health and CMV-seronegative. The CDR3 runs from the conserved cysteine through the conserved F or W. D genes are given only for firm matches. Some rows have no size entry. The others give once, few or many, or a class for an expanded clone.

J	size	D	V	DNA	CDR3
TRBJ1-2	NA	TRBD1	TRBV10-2	TGCGCCAGCAGTGGGACGGGGACAGGAAATCAGAATGGCTACACCTTC	CASSGTGTGNQNGYTF
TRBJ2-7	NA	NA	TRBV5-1	TGCGCCAGCAGCTTGGGGCCTCCCCAAGCCTACGAGCAGTACTTC	CASSLGPPQAYEQYF
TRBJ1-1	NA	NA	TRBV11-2	TGTGCCAGCAGTCAGACAGCAAAGGTGGGTGACACTGAAGCTTTCTTT	CASSQTAKVGDTEAFF
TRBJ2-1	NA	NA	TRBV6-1	TGTGCCAGCAGTGAAAGGGGGGGGGCCCGTGAGCAGTTCTTC	CASSERGGAREQFF
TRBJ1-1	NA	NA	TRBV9	TGTGCCAGCAGCGCAGACAGGTTTAACACTGAAGCTTTCTTT	CASSADRFNTEAFF
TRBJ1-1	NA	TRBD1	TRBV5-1	TGCGCCAGCAGCTTGGTTTCAGGGGGGTTGAACACTGAAGCTTTCTTT	CASSLVSGGLNTEAFF
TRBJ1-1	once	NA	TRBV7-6	TGTGCCAGCAGTCCACAGGTGAACACTGAAGCTTTCTTT	CASSPQVNTEAFF
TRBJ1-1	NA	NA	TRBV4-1	TGCGCCAGCAGCCTTTCCGGGGGGGGGAACACTGAAGCTTTCTTT	CASSLSGGGNTEAFF
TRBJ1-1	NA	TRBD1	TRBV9	TGTGCCAGCAGCGTAGTTACAGGGGGGAACACTGAAGCTTTCTTT	CASSVVTGGNTEAFF
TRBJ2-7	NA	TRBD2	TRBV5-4	TGTGCCAGCAGCTTGTCTAGCGGGGCTGGCGAGCAGTACTTC	CASSLSSGAGEQYF
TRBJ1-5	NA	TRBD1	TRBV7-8	TGTGCCAGCAGCAAAACAGGGGAAAATCAGCCCCAGCATTTT	CASSKTGENQPQHF
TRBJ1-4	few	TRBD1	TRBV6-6	TGTGCCAGCGGACCCGGCAGGGGGAATGAAAAACTGTTTTTT	CASGPGRGNEKLFF
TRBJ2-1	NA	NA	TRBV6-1	TGTGCCAGCAAAAAGTCGGGTTGGAACAATGAGCAGTTCTTC	CASKKSGWNNEQFF
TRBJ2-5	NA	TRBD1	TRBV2	TGTGCCAGCAGGGACAGGGAAGAGACCCAGTACTTC	CASRDREETQYF
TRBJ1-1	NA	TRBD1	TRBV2	TGTGCCAGCACCGGACAGGGCCTACGTGAAGCTTTCTTT	CASTGQGLREAFF
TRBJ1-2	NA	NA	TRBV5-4	TGTGCCAGCAGCCCCTGGCCCCCCCGGGACACGGTCTATGGCTACACCTTC	CASSPWPPRDTVYGYTF
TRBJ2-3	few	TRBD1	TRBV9	TGTGCCAGCAGCGTGAGACAGGGGGAAAGCACAGATACGCAGTATTTT	CASSVRQGESTDTQYF
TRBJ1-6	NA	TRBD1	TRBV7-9	TGTGCCAGCAGCCCCTCAGGGGGCGATTCACCCCTCCACTTT	CASSPSGGDSPLHF
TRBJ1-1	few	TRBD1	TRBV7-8	TGTGCCAGCAGCGTCAACGGGACAGGGCGGAACACTGAAGCTTTCTTT	CASSVNGTGRNTEAFF
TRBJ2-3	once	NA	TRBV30	TGTGCCTGGAGGGGTAGGACAAGGGGTAGCACAGATACGCAGTATTTT	CAWRGRTRGSTDTQYF
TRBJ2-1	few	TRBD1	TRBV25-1	TGTGCCAGCTCCCTGGACAGGGTGGGGAACAATGAGCAGTTCTTC	CASSLDRVGNNEQFF
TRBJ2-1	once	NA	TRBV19	TGTGCCAGTTCGACTAGTATTTCTGAGCAGTTCTTC	CASSTSISEQFF